This paragraph covers one T cell receptor (beta chain) sequence. A universal primer binding site was introduced by template switching. The final cDNA contained unique molecular identifiers. A single record per CDR3 protein comes from TCRdb applying MiXCR to the 5' RACE reads. The top ten hold around 1% of the sample, which has 400,000 to 650,000 distinct CDR3 sequences, about 20% seen once. V was clipped by 6 bases and J by 4 bases; unmatched bases: 5. This CDR3 spans 13 amino acids. In germline, CDR1 is DFQATT, CDR2 SNEGSKA (reference sequence). The entry originates in a study of identical twins. Another study also made use of these data, one on T cells expressing NK-cell markers.

The sequenced material came from CD4+ T cells sorted from blood. This TCR was recovered from a woman between 18 and 30 years old in good health. The chain joins TRBV20-1 to TRBJ1-4, with 7 bases lining up with TRBD1. The CDR3 bases are TGCAGTGCGTTTGGGACAGTTAATGAAAAACTGTTTTTT. Translated: CSAFGTVNEKLFF.